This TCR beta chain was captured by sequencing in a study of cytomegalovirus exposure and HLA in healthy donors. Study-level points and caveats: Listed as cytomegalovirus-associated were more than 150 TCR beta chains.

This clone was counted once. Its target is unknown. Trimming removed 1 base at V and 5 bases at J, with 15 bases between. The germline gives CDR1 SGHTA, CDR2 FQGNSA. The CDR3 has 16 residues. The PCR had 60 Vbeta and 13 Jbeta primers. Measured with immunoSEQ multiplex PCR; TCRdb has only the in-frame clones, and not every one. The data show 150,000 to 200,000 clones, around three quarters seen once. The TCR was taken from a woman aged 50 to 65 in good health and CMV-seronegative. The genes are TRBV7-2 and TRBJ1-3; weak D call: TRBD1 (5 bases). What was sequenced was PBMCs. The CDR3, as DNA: TGTGCCAGCAGCTTAGGTAGCGGGGGAATGCGAAACACCATATATTTT. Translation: CASSLGSGGMRNTIYF.